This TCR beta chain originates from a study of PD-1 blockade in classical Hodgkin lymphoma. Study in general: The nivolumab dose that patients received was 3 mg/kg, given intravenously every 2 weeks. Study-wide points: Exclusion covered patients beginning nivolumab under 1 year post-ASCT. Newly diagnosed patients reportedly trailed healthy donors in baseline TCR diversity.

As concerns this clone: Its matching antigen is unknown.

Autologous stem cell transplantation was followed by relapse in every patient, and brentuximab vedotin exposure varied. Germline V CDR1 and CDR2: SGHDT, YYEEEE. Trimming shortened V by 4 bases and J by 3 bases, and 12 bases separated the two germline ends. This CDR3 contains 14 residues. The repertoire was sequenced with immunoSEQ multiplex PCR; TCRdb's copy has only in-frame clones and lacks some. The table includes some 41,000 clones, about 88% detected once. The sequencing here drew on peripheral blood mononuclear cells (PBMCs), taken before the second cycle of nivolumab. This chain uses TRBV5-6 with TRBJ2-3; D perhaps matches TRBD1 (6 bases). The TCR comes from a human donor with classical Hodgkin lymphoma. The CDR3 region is CASSVVGATDTQYF. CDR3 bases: TGTGCCAGCAGCGTAGTGGGGGCAACAGATACGCAGTATTTT.